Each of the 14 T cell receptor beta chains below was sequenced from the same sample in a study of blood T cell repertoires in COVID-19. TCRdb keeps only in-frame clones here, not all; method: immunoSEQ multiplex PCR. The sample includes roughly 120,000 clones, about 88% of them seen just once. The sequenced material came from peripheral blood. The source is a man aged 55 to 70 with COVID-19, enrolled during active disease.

CDR3 region: CASSDGGDTEAFF. The CDR3 DNA is TGTGCCAGCAGCGATGGGGGGGACACTGAAGCTTTCTTT. This rearrangement joins TRBV7-3 to TRBJ1-1, with D possibly TRBD1 on 5 matching bases. The CDR3 is 13 residues long. The V end was cut by 5 bases, the J end by 3 bases, with 10 bases between. Germline V CDR1 and CDR2: SGHTA, FQGTGA.

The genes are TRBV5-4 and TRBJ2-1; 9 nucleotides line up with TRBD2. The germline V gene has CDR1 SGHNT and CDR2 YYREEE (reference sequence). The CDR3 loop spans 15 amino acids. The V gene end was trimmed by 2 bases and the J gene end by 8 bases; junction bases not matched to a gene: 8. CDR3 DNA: TGTGCCAGCAGCTTCTTGGCGGGAGGGCCCCATGAGCAGTTCTTC. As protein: CASSFLAGGPHEQFF.

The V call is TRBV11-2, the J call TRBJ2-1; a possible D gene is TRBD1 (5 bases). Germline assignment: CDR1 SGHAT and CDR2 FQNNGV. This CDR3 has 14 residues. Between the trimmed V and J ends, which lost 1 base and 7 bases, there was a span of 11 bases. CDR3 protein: CASSLVRQRNEQFF. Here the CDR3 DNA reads TGTGCCAGCAGCTTAGTTCGACAGAGGAATGAGCAGTTCTTC. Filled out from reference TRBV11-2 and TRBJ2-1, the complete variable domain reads EAGVAQSPRYKIIEKRQSVAFWCNPISGHATLYWYQQILGQGPKLLIQFQNNGVVDDSQLPKDRFSAERLKGVDSTLKIQPAKLEDSAVYLCASSLVRQRNEQFFGPGTRLTVL.

CDR3 loop: CASSQTGFQYF. The DNA of the CDR3 is TGTGCCAGCAGTCAGACAGGGTTTCAGTACTTC. V usage is TRBV12-3 or TRBV12-4 and J usage is TRBJ2-7; 7 nucleotides line up with TRBD1. The CDR3 runs 11 residues. J lost 10 bases, V lost 5 bases, and 5 bases had no gene match.

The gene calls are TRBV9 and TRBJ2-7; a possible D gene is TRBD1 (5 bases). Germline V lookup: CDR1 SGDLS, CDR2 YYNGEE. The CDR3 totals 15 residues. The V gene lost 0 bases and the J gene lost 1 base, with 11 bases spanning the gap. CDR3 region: CASSVDFGQSYEQYF. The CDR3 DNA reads TGTGCCAGCAGCGTAGACTTTGGACAATCCTACGAGCAGTACTTC.

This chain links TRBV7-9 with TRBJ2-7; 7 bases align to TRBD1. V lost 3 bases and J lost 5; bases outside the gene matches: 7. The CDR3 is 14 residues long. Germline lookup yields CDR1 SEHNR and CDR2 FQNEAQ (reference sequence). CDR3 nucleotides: TGTGCCAGCAGCTTTCAGGGGGACGAGGACGAGCAGTACTTC. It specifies CASSFQGDEDEQYF.

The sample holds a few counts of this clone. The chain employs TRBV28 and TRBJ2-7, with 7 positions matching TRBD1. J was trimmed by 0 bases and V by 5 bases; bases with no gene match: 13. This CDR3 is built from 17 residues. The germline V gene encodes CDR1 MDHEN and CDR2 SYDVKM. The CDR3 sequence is CASSQTLGTAISYEQYF. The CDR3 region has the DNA TGTGCCAGCAGTCAGACGTTGGGGACAGCGATCTCCTACGAGCAGTACTTC.

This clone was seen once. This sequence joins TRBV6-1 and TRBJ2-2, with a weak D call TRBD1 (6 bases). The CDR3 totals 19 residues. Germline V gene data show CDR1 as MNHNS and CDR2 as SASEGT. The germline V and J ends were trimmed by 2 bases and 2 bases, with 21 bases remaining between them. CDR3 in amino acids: CASSEPGHGLGINTGELFF. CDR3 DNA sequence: TGTGCCAGCAGTGAACCGGGACACGGATTAGGAATTAACACCGGGGAGCTGTTTTTT.

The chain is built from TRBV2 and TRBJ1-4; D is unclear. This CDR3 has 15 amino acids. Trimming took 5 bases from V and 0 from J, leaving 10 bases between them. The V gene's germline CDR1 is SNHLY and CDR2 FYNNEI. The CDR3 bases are TGTGCCAGCAGTCGAGAAGCCGCAACTAATGAAAAACTGTTTTTT. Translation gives CASSREAATNEKLFF. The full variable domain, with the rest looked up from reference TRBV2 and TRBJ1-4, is EPEVTQTPSHQVTQMGQEVILRCVPISNHLYFYWYRQILGQKVEFLVSFYNNEISEKSEIFDDQFSVERPDGSNFTLKIRSTKLEDSAMYFCASSREAATNEKLFFGSGTQLSVL.

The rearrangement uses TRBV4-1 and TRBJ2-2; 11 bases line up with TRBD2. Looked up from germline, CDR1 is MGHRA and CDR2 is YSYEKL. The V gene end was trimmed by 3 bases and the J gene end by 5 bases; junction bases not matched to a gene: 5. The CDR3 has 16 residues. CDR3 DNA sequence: TGCGCCAGCAGCCATTTAGCGGGAGGGCCAACCGGGGAGCTGTTTTTT. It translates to CASSHLAGGPTGELFF.

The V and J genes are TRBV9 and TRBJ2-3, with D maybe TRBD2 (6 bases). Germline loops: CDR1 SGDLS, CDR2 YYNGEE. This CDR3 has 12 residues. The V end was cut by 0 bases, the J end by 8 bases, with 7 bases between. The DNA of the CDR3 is TGTGCCAGCAGCGTAGTGGGGGGTACGCAGTATTTT. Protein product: CASSVVGGTQYF.

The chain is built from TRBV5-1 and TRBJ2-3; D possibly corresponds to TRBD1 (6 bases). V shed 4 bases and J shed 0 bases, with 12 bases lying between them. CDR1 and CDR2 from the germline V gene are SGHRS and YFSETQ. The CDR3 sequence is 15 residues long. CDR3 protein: CASSKTGTSTDTQYF. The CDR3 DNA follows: TGCGCCAGCAGCAAAACAGGGACCAGCACAGATACGCAGTATTTT.

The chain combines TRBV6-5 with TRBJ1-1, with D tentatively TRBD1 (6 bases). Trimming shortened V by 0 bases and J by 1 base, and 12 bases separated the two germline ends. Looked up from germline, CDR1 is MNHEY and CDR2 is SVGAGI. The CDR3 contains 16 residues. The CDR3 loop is CASSYSRTEENTEAFF. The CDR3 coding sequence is TGTGCCAGCAGTTACTCCCGGACAGAGGAGAACACTGAAGCTTTCTTT.

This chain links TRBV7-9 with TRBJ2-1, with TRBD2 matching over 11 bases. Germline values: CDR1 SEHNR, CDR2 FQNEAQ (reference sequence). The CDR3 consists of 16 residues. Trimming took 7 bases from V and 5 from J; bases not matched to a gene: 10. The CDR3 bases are TGTGCCAGCACCATTAGGGGACTAGCGGAGGACAATGAGCAGTTCTTC. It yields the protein CASTIRGLAEDNEQFF. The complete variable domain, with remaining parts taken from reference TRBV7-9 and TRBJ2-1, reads DTGVSQNPRHKITKRGQNVTFRCDPISEHNRLYWYRQTLGQGPEFLTYFQNEAQLEKSRLLSDRFSAERPKGSFSTLEIQRTEQGDSAMYLCASTIRGLAEDNEQFFGPGTRLTVL.